These 8 T cell receptor beta chains came from one sample sequenced in a study of T cell responses to AZD1222 COVID-19 vaccine. Sequenced by immunoSEQ multiplex PCR; TCRdb stores in-frame clones only, minus some. This table holds some 140,000 clones, about 94% found once. Sample: peripheral blood, taken on day 0 of AZD1222 vaccination. The receptors were sampled from an adult in good health.

The V call is TRBV6-2 or TRBV6-3, the J call TRBJ2-2; D unclear. The CDR3 runs 16 residues. From germline, CDR1 is MNHEY and CDR2 SVGEGT. The V end was cut by 4 bases, the J end by 1 base, with 13 bases between. In DNA, the CDR3 is TGTGCCAGCAGTTTCAACCTCGAAGGGAACACCGGGGAGCTGTTTTTT. Its translation is CASSFNLEGNTGELFF.

V and J are TRBV19 and TRBJ1-1; D not certain. V lost 7 bases to trimming and J lost 0 bases, with 18 bases between them. CDR1 and CDR2 from the germline V gene are LNHDA and SQIVND (reference sequence). CDR3 size: 16 residues. DNA of the CDR3: TGTGCCAGTACCCTAGCGGCGGCATCATTGAACACTGAAGCTTTCTTT. Protein sequence: CASTLAAASLNTEAFF.

The chain carries TRBV25-1 and TRBJ2-1, with D unresolved. V lost 5 bases, J lost 5 bases, and 13 bases lay in between. Germline CDR1 reads MGHDK; CDR2 reads SYGVNS. The CDR3 has 14 amino acids. The CDR3 sequence: CASSTPGSHNEQFF. DNA for the CDR3: TGTGCCAGCAGTACTCCCGGGTCCCACAATGAGCAGTTCTTC.

The J gene is TRBJ2-7, the V gene TRBV4-1, with a possible D match to TRBD1 (7 bases). CDR1 MGHRA and CDR2 YSYEKL come from the germline V gene. Trimming took 0 bases from V and 2 from J, leaving 14 bases between them. CDR3 size: 16 residues. The CDR3 bases are TGCGCCAGCAGCCAAGATGCCCAGGGGGGTGCCTACGAGCAGTACTTC. Its protein is CASSQDAQGGAYEQYF.

This clone was seen a few times. V gene TRBV6-6 combines with J gene TRBJ1-6, with 9 bases that match TRBD1. This CDR3 is built from 14 residues. Germline assignment: CDR1 MNHNY and CDR2 SVGAGI (reference sequence). V gave up 4 bases and J gave up 8 bases; unmatched junction bases: 3. CDR3 sequence: CASSLRDRDSPLHF. As DNA, the CDR3 is TGTGCCAGCAGTTTACGGGACAGGGATTCACCCCTCCACTTT.

The rearrangement joins TRBV5-1 to TRBJ2-1; the D is unclear. The CDR3 has 15 residues. Germline V lookup: CDR1 SGHRS, CDR2 YFSETQ. Trimming stripped 4 bases from V and 1 base from J, with 12 bases between. The CDR3 DNA reads TGCGCCAGCAGCCCCTATCTAGATTCCTACAATGAGCAGTTCTTC. Protein sequence: CASSPYLDSYNEQFF. The variable domain in full, completed from reference TRBV5-1 and TRBJ2-1, reads KAGVTQTPRYLIKTRGQQVTLSCSPISGHRSVSWYQQTPGQGLQFLFEYFSETQRNKGNFPGRFSGRQFSNSRSEMNVSTLELGDSALYLCASSPYLDSYNEQFFGPGTRLTVL.

This clone has just one count. Mismatch with germline at one junction end may stem from a read error. DNA of the CDR3: TGTGCCAGCAGTTACTCAGTTCGCCCGCCGTTATTTCTCTTC. It translates to CASSYSVRPPLFLF. The gene calls are TRBV6-2 or TRBV6-3 and TRBJ2-7; D uncertain. Germline loops: CDR1 MNHEY, CDR2 SVGEGT. This CDR3 has 14 amino acids.

The chain recombines TRBV9 with TRBJ2-3; tentatively, D is TRBD2 (7 bases). V was pared by 0 bases and J by 1 base, with 9 bases between. Germline V gene lookup returns CDR1 SGDLS and CDR2 YYNGEE. The CDR3 is 15 residues long. The CDR3 nucleotides read TGTGCCAGCAGCGTAGTAGGGGGGGGCACAGATACGCAGTATTTT. It is translated as CASSVVGGGTDTQYF.